This T cell receptor (beta chain) emerged from a study of response to subunit inactivated influenza vaccine. Study-level points and caveats: Each seasonal influenza vaccination, the authors suggested, recruits few new T cells.

MiXCR, run by TCRdb on the RT-PCR reads, gives a single entry per CDR3 protein. The sample records 590,000 or so distinct CDR3 sequences, approximately 14% being singletons. This clonotype was observed many times. Antigen unknown. Trimming shortened V by 8 bases and J by 1 base, and 10 bases separated the two germline ends. The CDR3 totals 13 residues. Germline V lookup: CDR1 SGHRS, CDR2 YFSETQ. The sequencing here drew on PBMCs from blood, taken around 14 days before vaccination. This TCR was sampled from a man in his forties or fifties who received an inactivated influenza vaccine. J is TRBJ2-4 and V is TRBV5-1; TRBD1 is a possible D gene (6 bases). The CDR3 protein is CAREDRAKNIQYF. CDR3 in DNA: TGCGCCAGAGAAGACAGGGCCAAAAACATTCAGTACTTC.